This T cell receptor beta chain was sequenced during a study of early T cells in non-severe SARS-CoV-2 infection. Study at large: Sequencing of unsorted whole blood was done on bulk RNA, leaving chains unpaired.

Molecules of cDNA were individually given unique molecular identifiers that were attached to them. TCRdb processed the 5' RACE reads anew with MiXCR; each CDR3 protein has one entry. The sample holds some 30,000 distinct CDR3 sequences, roughly 4.7% seen once. Sequencing was carried out using whole blood. The sequence was obtained from an adult who was a healthcare worker with PCR-confirmed SARS-CoV-2 infection or an uninfected control (not recorded which).

The CDR3 spells CSVEPTGNTEAFF. CDR3 nucleotides: TGCAGCGTTGAACCGACAGGAAACACTGAAGCTTTCTTT. The V gene is TRBV29-1, the J gene TRBJ1-1, with TRBD1 as a possible D gene (6 bases). There are 13 residues in the CDR3. Looked up from germline, CDR1 is SQVTM and CDR2 is ANQGSEA. V was pared by 2 bases and J by 2 bases, with 9 bases between.